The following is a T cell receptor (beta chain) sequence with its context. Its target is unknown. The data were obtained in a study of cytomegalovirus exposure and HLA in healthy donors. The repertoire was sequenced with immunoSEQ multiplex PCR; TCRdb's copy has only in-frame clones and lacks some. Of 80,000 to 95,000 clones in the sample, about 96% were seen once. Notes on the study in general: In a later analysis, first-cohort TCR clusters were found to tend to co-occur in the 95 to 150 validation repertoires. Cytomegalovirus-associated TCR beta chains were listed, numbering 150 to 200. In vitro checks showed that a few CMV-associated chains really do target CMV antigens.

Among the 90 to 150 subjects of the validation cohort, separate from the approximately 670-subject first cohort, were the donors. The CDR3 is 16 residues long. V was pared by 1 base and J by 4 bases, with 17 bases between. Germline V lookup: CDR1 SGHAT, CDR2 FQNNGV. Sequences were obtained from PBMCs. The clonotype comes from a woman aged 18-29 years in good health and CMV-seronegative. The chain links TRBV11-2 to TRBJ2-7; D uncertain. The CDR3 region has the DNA TGTGCCAGCAGCTTAGCCCCAAACAGTGCCAATTACGAGCAGTACTTC. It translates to CASSLAPNSANYEQYF. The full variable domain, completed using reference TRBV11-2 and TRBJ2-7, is EAGVAQSPRYKIIEKRQSVAFWCNPISGHATLYWYQQILGQGPKLLIQFQNNGVVDDSQLPKDRFSAERLKGVDSTLKIQPAKLEDSAVYLCASSLAPNSANYEQYFGPGTRLTVT.